This note documents a single TCR beta chain sequence. The sample is drawn from a study of cytomegalovirus exposure and HLA in healthy donors. The germline V gene has CDR1 SGHRS and CDR2 YFSETQ. CDR3 length: 14 amino acids. Trimming cost V 4 bases and J 4 bases; bases outside gene matches: 2. Using immunoSEQ multiplex PCR, the repertoire was profiled, and TCRdb retains in-frame clones only, with some absent. Of some 150,000 clones listed, roughly 90% were seen once; the top ten hold approximately 0.7%. The chain is built from TRBV5-1 and TRBJ1-4; TRBD1 matches at 9 bases. Sequencing was done on a sample of PBMCs. This sequence originates from a man between 18 and 29 years old in good health and CMV-seronegative. CDR3 DNA sequence: TGCGCCAGCAGCAGGGACAGGGTTAATGAAAAACTGTTTTTT. Its translation: CASSRDRVNEKLFF.